The sequence of this T cell receptor (beta chain) was determined in a study of cytomegalovirus exposure and HLA in healthy donors. Points from the study as a whole: Most CMV-associated TCR beta chains were later found to appear HLA-restricted.

Regarding this clone: Its target is unknown.

A multiplex PCR was run with 60 Vbeta primers and 13 Jbeta primers. Using immunoSEQ multiplex PCR, the repertoire was profiled, and TCRdb retains in-frame clones only, with some absent. The table records 180,000 or so clones, approximately 71% of them present only once. Germline CDR1 is MDHEN and CDR2 is SYDVKM. This CDR3 region has 16 residues. The V and J ends lost 3 bases and 4 bases, in that order; junction bases with no gene match: 11. Specimen: PBMCs. The TCR originated in a woman aged 40 to 50 in good health and CMV-seropositive. The chain uses TRBV28 and TRBJ1-2; the match to TRBD1 covers 7 bases. The CDR3, as DNA: TGTGCCAGCAGTTTGACATCGAGACAGGGTCGCTATGGCTACACCTTC. Protein sequence: CASSLTSRQGRYGYTF.